This T cell receptor (beta chain) was obtained from a study of T cell responses to AZD1222 COVID-19 vaccine. Study details: Second-dose recipients at about 4 or about 12 weeks were treated as one pooled group.

Study-level points and caveats: Sampling captured repertoires only after the peak T cell response. The span of vaccine-associated CD4 TCRs extended across spike, with dominance at 160-218 and 743-854. Nearly half of spike-specific TCRs reportedly go after variant regions that carry no mutations.

Trimming at V came to 3 bases and at J to 4 bases, leaving 8 bases not matched to a gene. Germline V gives CDR1 SQVTM, CDR2 ANQGSEA. The CDR3 has 14 residues. Worth noting for this clone: Its antigen is not known.

The protocol was immunoSEQ multiplex PCR, while the TCRdb copy is restricted to in-frame clones and leaves out a portion. The sample shows 93,000 or so clones, roughly 88% of them seen only once. This material consisted of peripheral blood, taken on day 0 of AZD1222 vaccination. This chain joins TRBV29-1 and TRBJ1-2, with 7 bases matching TRBD1. This TCR was recovered from an adult in good health. Here the CDR3 DNA reads TGCAGCGTTGACCCTTACAGGGGAGGCTATGGCTACACCTTC. This sequence encodes CSVDPYRGGYGYTF.